The present entry profiles one TCR beta chain with its context. The data stem from a study of blood T cell repertoires in COVID-19. Trimming took off 0 bases at V and 7 bases at J, with 4 bases between the two ends. The CDR3 has 11 amino acids. The V gene's germline CDR1 is PRHDT and CDR2 FYEKMQ (reference sequence). Data came from immunoSEQ multiplex PCR; TCRdb stores just in-frame clones and leaves some out. The sample includes roughly 120,000 clones, 71% of them seen just once. The sequence came from a human donor with acute or convalescent COVID-19. The donor label of this sample is uncertain. The source material was peripheral blood. This sequence joins TRBV13 and TRBJ2-7, with D hard to call. In nucleotides, the CDR3 is TGTGCCAGCAGCTTAGGTCTTGAGCAGTACTTC. Protein sequence: CASSLGLEQYF.